Below, 28 T cell receptor beta chains from the same sample are listed, as sequenced in a study of blood T cells in healthy people across ages. It was with a sample-barcoded 5' primer and a J-beta primer mix that a second PCR of roughly 7 to 12 cycles was run. TCRdb ran MiXCR on the 5' RACE reads and lists one entry per CDR3 protein. The top ten hold over 7% of the sample, which has around 1.7 million distinct CDR3 sequences, under 30% seen once. Sequenced material: blood. The receptors were sampled from a woman in her twenties or thirties in good health.

This clonotype was counted only a few times. The CDR3 sequence: CASSWNFPGRDNSPLHF. The CDR3, as DNA: TGTGCCAGCAGTTGGAACTTTCCGGGACGAGATAATTCACCCCTCCACTTT. The chain is built from TRBV12-3 or TRBV12-4 and TRBJ1-6; maybe TRBD1 (5 bases). The V end lost 4 bases, the J end lost 5 bases, and 18 bases lay between the germline ends. The CDR3 runs to 17 residues.

The chain combines TRBV5-1 with TRBJ2-3; a possible D gene is TRBD2 (5 bases). The CDR3 is made up of 14 amino acids. Germline assignment: CDR1 SGHRS and CDR2 YFSETQ. Deletions cut 6 bases from V and 6 bases from J, with 17 bases between. CDR3 DNA: TGCGCCAGCACCATCGGTACGGGAAAGGATACGCAGTATTTT. It yields the protein CASTIGTGKDTQYF.

V and J are TRBV24-1 and TRBJ2-5; 8 positions agree with TRBD1. The J call may be incorrect, as the DNA end agrees better with TRBJ2-7. The CDR3 runs to 16 residues. From germline, CDR1 is KGHDR and CDR2 SFDVKD. CDR3 coding DNA: TGTGCCACCAGCATAAAGACCGGGACAGGACGCTACGAGCAGTACTTC. This codes for CATSIKTGTGRYEQYF.

The gene calls are TRBV29-1 and TRBJ2-7, with D possibly being TRBD1 or TRBD2 (5 bases each). From germline, CDR1 is SQVTM and CDR2 ANQGSEA. The germline V and J ends were trimmed by 6 bases and 6 bases, with 21 bases remaining between them. The CDR3 is made up of 14 amino acids. The CDR3 protein is CSVLPGTVGSEQYF. CDR3 sequence (DNA): TGCAGCGTCCTACCCGGGACCGTAGGCTCCGAGCAGTACTTC.

Concerning this clonotype itself: Just one base apart from a much larger clone, this may be a read error. This chain joins TRBV3-1 and TRBJ2-7; the match to TRBD2 covers 10 bases. The J segment lost 12 bases and the V segment lost 1 base, leaving 15 bases of the junction unmatched. Germline CDR1 and CDR2: LGHDT and YNNKEL (reference sequence). The CDR3 loop spans 16 amino acids. CDR3 sequence: CASSQGRAGGRETRYF. The CDR3 coding sequence is TGTGCCAGCAGCCAAGGCAGAGCGGGGGGGCGAGAGACCCGGTACTTC.

Concerning this clonotype: Sequence at one end of the junction differs from germline and may be a read error. The chain is built from TRBV28 and TRBJ1-1; TRBD1 matches 9 bases. The CDR3 contains 14 residues. From germline, CDR1 is MDHEN and CDR2 SYDVKM. The CDR3 sequence: CASIKTGGNTGAFF. In nucleotides, the CDR3 is TGTGCCAGCATAAAGACAGGGGGGAACACTGGAGCTTTCTTT.

The rearrangement joins TRBV5-1 to TRBJ1-4; a possible D gene is TRBD1 (6 bases). CDR1 SGHRS and CDR2 YFSETQ come from the germline V gene. The CDR3 is 15 residues long. The V end was cut by 3 bases, the J end by 6 bases, with 15 bases between. CDR3 protein: CASSWTRGVDEKLFF. The CDR3 DNA sequence: TGCGCCAGCAGCTGGACCAGGGGAGTTGATGAAAAACTGTTTTTT.

Points on this clonotype: Relative to the germline gene, one junction end is altered; a read error may explain this. The rearrangement links TRBV11-2 to TRBJ2-3, with 7 bases lining up with TRBD1. The CDR3 extends over 14 amino acids. Germline V gives CDR1 SGHAT, CDR2 FQNNGV. The DNA for the CDR3 is TGTGCCAGCAGCTCCGACAGGGTCACAGATACACAGTATTTT. Its protein product is CASSSDRVTDTQYF.

This clonotype has only one observation. This sequence joins TRBV2 and TRBJ2-5; 8 bases fit TRBD2. The CDR3 covers 15 residues. V lost 6 bases to trimming and J lost 1 base; unmatched junction nucleotides: 7. In germline, CDR1 is SNHLY, CDR2 FYNNEI. The chain's CDR3 is CASRYTSGGQETQYF. The CDR3 DNA reads TGTGCCAGCAGGTATACTAGCGGCGGCCAAGAGACCCAGTACTTC.

The chain employs TRBV10-3 and TRBJ2-1, with 8 bases identical to TRBD2. CDR3 length: 15 residues. After removal of 3 bases from V and 7 bases from J, the junction contained 8 bases not matched to a gene. Germline CDR1 reads ENHRY; CDR2 reads SYGVKD. The CDR3 DNA follows: TGTGCCATCAGTGAACCCTCGGGGGGGCGAAATGAGCAGTTCTTC. Translated: CAISEPSGGRNEQFF.

This clonotype was counted once. The rearrangement links TRBV28 to TRBJ2-2, with 7 bases identical to TRBD1. CDR3 length equals 13 residues. Looked up from germline, CDR1 is MDHEN and CDR2 is SYDVKM. V lost 7 bases to trimming and J lost 4 bases; unmatched junction nucleotides: 3. The CDR3 DNA reads TGTGCCAGCAAGCCAGGGGGCACCGGGGAGCTGTTTTTT. This sequence encodes CASKPGGTGELFF. Full variable domain (missing parts from reference TRBV28 and TRBJ2-2): DVKVTQSSRYLVKRTGEKVFLECVQDMDHENMFWYRQDPGLGLRLIYFSYDVKMKEKGDIPEGYSVSREKKERFSLILESASTNQTSMYLCASKPGGTGELFFGEGSRLTVL.

This clonotype was seen more than once but under ten times. The chain joins TRBV28 to TRBJ2-7, with TRBD2 identical over 7 bases. The germline gives CDR1 MDHEN, CDR2 SYDVKM. Trimming removed 7 bases from V and 2 bases from J; junction bases left unmatched: 2. The CDR3 is 12 residues long. This chain's CDR3 is CASTRGAYEQYF. The CDR3 nucleotides are TGTGCCAGCACCCGGGGGGCCTACGAGCAGTACTTC.

This chain links TRBV30 with TRBJ1-1, with 7 bases aligning to TRBD1. Germline lookup yields CDR1 GTSNPN and CDR2 SVGIG (reference sequence). The CDR3 length is 14 residues. Trimming at V came to 2 bases and at J to 4 bases, leaving 7 bases not matched to a gene. As DNA, the CDR3 is TGTGCCTGGAGTTACAGGGGTTTGGGCACTGAAGCTTTCTTT. Its protein product is CAWSYRGLGTEAFF.

The chain is built from TRBV5-5 and TRBJ2-1, with 12 bases fitting TRBD2. The V and J ends lost 0 bases and 12 bases, in that order; junction bases with no gene match: 7. The CDR3 is made up of 15 amino acids. Germline values: CDR1 SGHKS, CDR2 YYEKEE (reference sequence). The chain's CDR3 is CASSLVLAGGHGQFF. Written as DNA, the CDR3 is TGTGCCAGCAGCTTGGTTCTAGCGGGAGGGCATGGGCAGTTCTTC. The whole variable domain, remainder taken from reference TRBV5-5 and TRBJ2-1, is DAGVTQSPTHLIKTRGQQVTLRCSPISGHKSVSWYQQVLGQGPQFIFQYYEKEERGRGNFPDRFSARQFPNYSSELNVNALLLGDSALYLCASSLVLAGGHGQFFGPGTRLTVL.

CDR3 bases: TGTGCCATCAGGGAAGGTCAGGGCCCAGATACGCAGTATTTT. Protein: CAIREGQGPDTQYF. This chain joins TRBV10-3 and TRBJ2-3; TRBD1 is a possible D gene (5 bases). Trimming stripped 6 bases from V and 4 bases from J, with 14 bases between. The CDR3 is made up of 14 amino acids. Per the germline V gene, CDR1 is ENHRY and CDR2 is SYGVKD.

This chain connects TRBV6-5 to TRBJ1-5, with 7 bases lining up with TRBD1. The CDR3 length is 18 residues. CDR1 is MNHEY, CDR2 SVGAGI, per germline. V dropped 4 bases and J dropped 0; count of bases not matched to a gene: 12. The CDR3 bases are TGTGCCAGCAGTTCCCCTGGACAGGCAGCTTATAGCAATCAGCCCCAGCATTTT. This gives the protein CASSSPGQAAYSNQPQHF.

This clonotype was counted at least ten times. The chain recombines TRBV20-1 with TRBJ2-1; D is perhaps TRBD2 (6 bases). The CDR3 is 15 amino acids. CDR1 and CDR2 from the germline V gene are DFQATT and SNEGSKA (reference sequence). V lost 6 bases to trimming and J lost 5 bases, with 20 bases between them. The CDR3 here is CSATPGTAADNEQFF. The CDR3 region has the DNA TGCAGTGCAACTCCGGGGACTGCAGCGGACAATGAGCAGTTCTTC.

The chain is built from TRBV3-1 and TRBJ2-3; the D gene is possibly TRBD2 (6 bases). There are 14 residues in the CDR3. V lost 4 bases, J lost 3 bases, and 11 bases lay in between. Germline CDR1 is LGHDT and CDR2 is YNNKEL (reference sequence). The CDR3 loop reads CASSPRLVTDTQYF. In DNA, the CDR3 is TGTGCCAGCAGCCCACGACTAGTAACAGATACGCAGTATTTT.

This sequence joins TRBV6-6 and TRBJ1-1; perhaps TRBD1 as D (5 bases). Germline-derived CDR1 and CDR2 are MNHNY and SVGAGI (reference sequence). Trimming cost V 3 bases and J 6 bases, with 11 bases left between them. CDR3 length: 13 residues. CDR3 DNA sequence: TGTGCCAGCAGTTATGGGGACCTCTCTGAAGCTTTCTTT. It is translated as CASSYGDLSEAFF.

With regard to this clonotype: Given a much more abundant clone one base away, this may be a read error. The gene calls are TRBV10-3 and TRBJ2-5; D gene ambiguous. Germline CDR1 is ENHRY and CDR2 is SYGVKD. CDR3 size: 14 residues. The CDR3 bases are TGTGCCATCAGGGAGTCGCTCGAAGGGGAGACCCAGTACTTC. Its protein is CAIRESLEGETQYF.

This clonotype was detected ten times or more. The V gene is TRBV7-3, the J gene TRBJ2-2; 7 nucleotides match TRBD1. The CDR3 length is 13 residues. Trimming at V came to 5 bases and at J to 6 bases, leaving 3 bases not matched to a gene. Per germline, CDR1 SGHTA and CDR2 FQGTGA. The CDR3 reads CASSPDRAGELFF. In DNA, the CDR3 is TGTGCCAGCAGCCCCGACAGGGCCGGGGAGCTGTTTTTT.

The chain carries TRBV11-2 and TRBJ2-2, with 9 bases that match TRBD2. V dropped 2 bases and J dropped 9; count of bases not matched to a gene: 13. CDR1 and CDR2 from the germline V gene are SGHAT and FQNNGV. The CDR3 runs 17 residues. The chain's CDR3 is CASSLRYGTSRARELFF. The CDR3 coding sequence is TGTGCCAGCAGCTTAAGATACGGGACTAGCCGGGCCAGGGAGCTGTTTTTT.

This clonotype has a handful of counts. As DNA, the CDR3 is TGCAGTGCTAGAGATCCAGCGGGGGACCTGGATGAGCAGTTCTTC. This translates into CSARDPAGDLDEQFF. This chain uses TRBV20-1 with TRBJ2-1, with 8 bases that match TRBD2. From germline, CDR1 is DFQATT and CDR2 SNEGSKA (reference sequence). V shed 0 bases and J 8 bases; nucleotides not matched to a gene: 9. This CDR3 has 15 amino acids.

The V gene is TRBV11-2, the J gene TRBJ1-2, with 7 bases identical to TRBD1. The V segment lost 6 bases and the J segment 6 bases; nucleotides outside the gene matches: 13. Germline assignment: CDR1 SGHAT and CDR2 FQNNGV. The CDR3 is 15 residues long. CDR3 sequence: CASSQTGWAGNGYTF. In DNA, the CDR3 is TGTGCCAGCAGTCAGACAGGGTGGGCTGGGAATGGCTACACCTTC.

As for this clonotype: Mismatch with germline at one junction end may stem from a read error. The chain uses TRBV29-1 and TRBJ1-5, with D tentatively TRBD1 (6 bases). The CDR3 length is 15 residues. Germline loops: CDR1 SQVTM, CDR2 ANQGSEA. CDR3 loop: CSVEGTGNSDQPQHF. The CDR3 DNA sequence: TGCAGCGTTGAAGGTACAGGGAATAGCGATCAGCCCCAGCATTTT.

This chain uses TRBV6-1 with TRBJ2-5; 8 nucleotides agree with TRBD1. CDR1 MNHNS and CDR2 SASEGT come from the germline V gene. The CDR3 runs to 13 residues. V was pared by 10 bases and J by 5 bases, with 9 bases of the junction left unmatched. The CDR3 reads CATWGQARETQYF. The CDR3 DNA is TGTGCCACGTGGGGACAGGCTAGGGAGACCCAGTACTTC.

V and J are TRBV5-1 and TRBJ2-5; D might be TRBD1 (6 bases). This CDR3 has 16 amino acids. Trimming took 0 bases from V and 2 from J, leaving 14 bases between them. Germline V gene lookup returns CDR1 SGHRS and CDR2 YFSETQ. CDR3 nucleotide sequence: TGCGCCAGCAGCTTGGAATGGGGGCGGTTACAAGAGACCCAGTACTTC. It encodes CASSLEWGRLQETQYF.

This clonotype came up a few times. The chain has TRBV6-1 and TRBJ1-2; D unclear. Germline V lookup: CDR1 MNHNS, CDR2 SASEGT. CDR3 length equals 14 residues. V lost 6 bases and J 4 bases, leaving 15 bases between the germline ends. This chain's CDR3 is CASSKDIFRYGYTF. The DNA for the CDR3 is TGTGCCAGCAGCAAAGACATTTTCCGCTATGGCTACACCTTC.